This TCR beta chain derives from a study of T cell responses to AZD1222 COVID-19 vaccine. General observations from the study: Baseline antibody screening turned up just a handful of seropositive AZD1222 recipients. Donors were largely white British and mainly female; clonal diversity was possibly underestimated. Regions 160-218 and 743-854 held dominance among vaccine-associated CD4 TCRs, which spanned spike.

The repertoire was sequenced with immunoSEQ multiplex PCR; TCRdb's copy has only in-frame clones and lacks some. The table records approximately 100,000 clones, around 87% of them present only once. Concerning this clone: Its antigen is as yet unknown.

Trimming pared 7 bases from V and 3 bases from J, leaving 13 bases between. CDR1 and CDR2 (germline): MNHEY, SVGAGI. The CDR3 has 14 amino acids. The sample in question was peripheral blood, obtained 28 days after the second AZD1222 dose. The V and J genes are TRBV6-5 and TRBJ1-5, with D unclear. This TCR derives from an adult who received the AZD1222 COVID-19 vaccine. This CDR3 reads CASTRTDSNQPQHF. The CDR3 DNA reads TGTGCCAGCACCCGAACAGATTCCAATCAGCCCCAGCATTTT.